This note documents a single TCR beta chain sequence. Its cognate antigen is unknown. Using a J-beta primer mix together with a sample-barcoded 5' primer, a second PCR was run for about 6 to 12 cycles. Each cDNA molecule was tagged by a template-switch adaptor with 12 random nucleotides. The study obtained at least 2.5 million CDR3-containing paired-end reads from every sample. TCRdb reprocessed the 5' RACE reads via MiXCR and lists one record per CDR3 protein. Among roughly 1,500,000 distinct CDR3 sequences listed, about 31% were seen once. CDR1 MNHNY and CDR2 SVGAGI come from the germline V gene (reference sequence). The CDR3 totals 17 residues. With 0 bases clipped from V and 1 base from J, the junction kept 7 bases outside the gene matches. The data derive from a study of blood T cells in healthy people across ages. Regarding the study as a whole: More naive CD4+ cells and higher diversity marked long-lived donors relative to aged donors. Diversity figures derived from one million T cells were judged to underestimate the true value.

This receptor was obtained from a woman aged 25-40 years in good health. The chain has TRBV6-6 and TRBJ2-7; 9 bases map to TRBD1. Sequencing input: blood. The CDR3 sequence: CASSYSPGTGMSYEQYF. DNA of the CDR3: TGTGCCAGCAGTTACTCTCCCGGGACAGGGATGTCCTACGAGCAGTACTTC.